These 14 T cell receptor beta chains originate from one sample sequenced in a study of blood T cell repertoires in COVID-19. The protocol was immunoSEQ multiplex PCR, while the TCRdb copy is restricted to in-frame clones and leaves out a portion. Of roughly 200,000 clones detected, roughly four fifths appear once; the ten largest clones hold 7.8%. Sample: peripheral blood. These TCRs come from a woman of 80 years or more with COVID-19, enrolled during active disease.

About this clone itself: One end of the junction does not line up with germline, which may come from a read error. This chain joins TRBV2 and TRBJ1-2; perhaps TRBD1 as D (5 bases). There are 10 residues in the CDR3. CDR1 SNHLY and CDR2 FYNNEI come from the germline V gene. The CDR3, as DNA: TGTGCCAGCGGAATGGGACTGCCTAGCTTC. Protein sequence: CASGMGLPSF. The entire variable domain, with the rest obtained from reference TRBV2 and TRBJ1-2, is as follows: EPEVTQTPSHQVTQMGQEVILRCVPISNHLYFYWYRQILGQKVEFLVSFYNNEISEKSEIFDDQFSVERPDGSNFTLKIRSTKLEDSAMYFCASGMGLPSFGSGTRLTVV.

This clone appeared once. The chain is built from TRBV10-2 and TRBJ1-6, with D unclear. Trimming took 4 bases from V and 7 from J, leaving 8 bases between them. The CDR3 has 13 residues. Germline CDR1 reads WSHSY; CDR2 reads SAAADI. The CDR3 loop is CASSGAVNSPLHF. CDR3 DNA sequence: TGCGCCAGCAGTGGGGCAGTAAATTCACCCCTCCACTTT.

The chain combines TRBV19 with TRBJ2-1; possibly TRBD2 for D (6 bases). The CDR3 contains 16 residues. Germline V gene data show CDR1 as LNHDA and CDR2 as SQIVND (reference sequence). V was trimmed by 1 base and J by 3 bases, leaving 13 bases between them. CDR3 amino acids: CASSIAYGGLYNEQFF. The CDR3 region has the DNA TGTGCCAGTAGTATAGCGTACGGGGGACTCTACAATGAGCAGTTCTTC.

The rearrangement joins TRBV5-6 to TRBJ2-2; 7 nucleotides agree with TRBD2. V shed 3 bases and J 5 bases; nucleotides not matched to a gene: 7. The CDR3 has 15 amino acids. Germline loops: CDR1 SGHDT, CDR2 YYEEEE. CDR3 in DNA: TGTGCCAGCAGCTGGCGGGGGAAAAGGACCGGGGAGCTGTTTTTT. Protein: CASSWRGKRTGELFF.

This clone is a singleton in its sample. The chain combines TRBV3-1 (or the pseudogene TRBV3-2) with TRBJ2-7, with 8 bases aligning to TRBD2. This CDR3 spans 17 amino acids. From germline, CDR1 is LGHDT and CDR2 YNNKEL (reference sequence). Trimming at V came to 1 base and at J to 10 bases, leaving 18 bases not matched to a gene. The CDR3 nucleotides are TGTGCCAGCAGCCAAGGGGGCTTTATTGGACTAGCTTGGTTTCAGTACTTC. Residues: CASSQGGFIGLAWFQYF.

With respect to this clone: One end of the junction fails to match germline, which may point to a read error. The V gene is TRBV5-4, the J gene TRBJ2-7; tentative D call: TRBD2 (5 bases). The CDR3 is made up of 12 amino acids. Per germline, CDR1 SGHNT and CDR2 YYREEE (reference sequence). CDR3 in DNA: TGTGCCAGCAGCTTGGAAGACCGGACTCAGTGGTTC. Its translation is CASSLEDRTQWF.

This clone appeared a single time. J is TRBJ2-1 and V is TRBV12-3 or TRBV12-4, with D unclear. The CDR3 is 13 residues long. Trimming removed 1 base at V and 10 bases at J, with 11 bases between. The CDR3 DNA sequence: TGTGCCAGCAGTTTAGATACCTACCACGAGCAGTTCTTC. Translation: CASSLDTYHEQFF.

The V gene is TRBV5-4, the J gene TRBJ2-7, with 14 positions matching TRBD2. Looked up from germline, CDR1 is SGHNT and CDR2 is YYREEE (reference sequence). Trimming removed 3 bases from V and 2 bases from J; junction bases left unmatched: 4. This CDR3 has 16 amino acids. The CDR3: CASSWGLAGAAYEQYF. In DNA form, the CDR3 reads TGTGCCAGCAGCTGGGGACTAGCGGGGGCCGCCTACGAGCAGTACTTC.

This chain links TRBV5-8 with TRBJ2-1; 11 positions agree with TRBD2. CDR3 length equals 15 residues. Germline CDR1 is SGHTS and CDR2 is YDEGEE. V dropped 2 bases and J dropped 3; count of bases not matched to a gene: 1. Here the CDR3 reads CASSFGTSGYNEQFF. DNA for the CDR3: TGTGCCAGCAGCTTCGGGACTAGCGGCTACAATGAGCAGTTCTTC.

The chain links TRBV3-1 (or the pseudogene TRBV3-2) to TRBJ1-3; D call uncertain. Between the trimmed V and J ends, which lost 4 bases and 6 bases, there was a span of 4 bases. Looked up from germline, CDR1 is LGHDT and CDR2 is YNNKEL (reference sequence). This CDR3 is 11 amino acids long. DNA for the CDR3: TGTGCCAGCAGCCGGGCAAACACCATATATTTT. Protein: CASSRANTIYF.

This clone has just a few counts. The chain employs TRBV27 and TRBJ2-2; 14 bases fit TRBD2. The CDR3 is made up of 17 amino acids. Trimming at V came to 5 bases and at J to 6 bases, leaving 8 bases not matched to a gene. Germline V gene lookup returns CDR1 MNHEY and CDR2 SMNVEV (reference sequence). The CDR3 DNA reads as TGTGCCAGCAGTCGACTAGCGGGAGGGGGGATGGCCGGGGAGCTGTTTTTT. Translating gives CASSRLAGGGMAGELFF.

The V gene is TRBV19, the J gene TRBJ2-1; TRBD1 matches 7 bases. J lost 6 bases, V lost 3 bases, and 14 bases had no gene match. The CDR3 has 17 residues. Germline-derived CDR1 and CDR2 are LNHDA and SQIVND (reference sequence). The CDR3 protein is CASSIGPGRQGRNEQFF. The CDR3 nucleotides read TGTGCCAGTAGTATTGGGCCGGGGAGACAGGGCCGCAATGAGCAGTTCTTC. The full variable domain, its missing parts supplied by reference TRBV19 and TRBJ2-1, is DGGITQSPKYLFRKEGQNVTLSCEQNLNHDAMYWYRQDPGQGLRLIYYSQIVNDFQKGDIAEGYSVSREKKESFPLTVTSAQKNPTAFYLCASSIGPGRQGRNEQFFGPGTRLTVL.

The CDR3 nucleotides read TGTGCCAGCAGCTTGACAGGTTCGAGAGAGCAGTACTTC. Translation: CASSLTGSREQYF. This chain uses TRBV11-1 with TRBJ2-7, with D possibly matching TRBD1 (6 bases). Trimming took off 3 bases at V and 7 bases at J, with 13 bases between the two ends. The germline gives CDR1 SGHAT, CDR2 FQDESV (reference sequence). The CDR3 has 13 residues.

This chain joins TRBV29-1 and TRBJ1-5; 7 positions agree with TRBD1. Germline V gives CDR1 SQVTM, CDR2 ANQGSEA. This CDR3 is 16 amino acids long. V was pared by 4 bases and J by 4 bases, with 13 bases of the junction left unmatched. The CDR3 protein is CSVVLQGNEWNQPQHF. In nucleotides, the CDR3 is TGCAGCGTTGTGCTACAGGGGAACGAATGGAATCAGCCCCAGCATTTT.